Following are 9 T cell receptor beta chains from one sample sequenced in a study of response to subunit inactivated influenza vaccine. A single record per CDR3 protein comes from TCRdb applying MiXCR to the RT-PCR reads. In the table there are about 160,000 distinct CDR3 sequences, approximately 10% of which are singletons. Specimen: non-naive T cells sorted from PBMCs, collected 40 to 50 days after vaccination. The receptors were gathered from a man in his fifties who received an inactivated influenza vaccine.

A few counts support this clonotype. CDR3 protein: CSARDRADFSNQPQHF. The CDR3 DNA is TGCAGTGCTAGAGACCGGGCCGATTTTAGCAATCAGCCCCAGCATTTT. V is TRBV20-1 and J is TRBJ1-5; D ambiguous. Between the trimmed V and J ends, which lost 0 bases and 0 bases, there was a span of 12 bases. CDR1 and CDR2 (germline): DFQATT, SNEGSKA (reference sequence). This CDR3 is built from 16 residues.

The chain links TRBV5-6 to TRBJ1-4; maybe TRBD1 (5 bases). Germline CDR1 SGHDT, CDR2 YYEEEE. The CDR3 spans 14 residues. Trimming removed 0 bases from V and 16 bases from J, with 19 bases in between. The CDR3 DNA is TGTGCCAGCAGCTTGGCCCTCACAGGCCGGAAATCGTTTTTT. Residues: CASSLALTGRKSFF.

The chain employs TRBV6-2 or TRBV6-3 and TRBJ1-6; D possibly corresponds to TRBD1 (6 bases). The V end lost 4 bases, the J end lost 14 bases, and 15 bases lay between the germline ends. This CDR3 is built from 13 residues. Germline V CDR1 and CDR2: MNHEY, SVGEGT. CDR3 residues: CASSLNRALALHF. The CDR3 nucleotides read TGTGCCAGCAGTTTAAACAGGGCTTTGGCCCTCCACTTT.

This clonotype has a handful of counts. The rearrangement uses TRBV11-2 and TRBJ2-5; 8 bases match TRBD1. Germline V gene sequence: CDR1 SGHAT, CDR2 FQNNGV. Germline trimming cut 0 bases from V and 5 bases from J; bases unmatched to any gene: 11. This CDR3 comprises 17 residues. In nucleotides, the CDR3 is TGTGCCAGCAGCTTAGATCTCGGCAGGGGGCGATGGGAGACCCAGTACTTC. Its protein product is CASSLDLGRGRWETQYF.

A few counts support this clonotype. For the CDR3, the DNA is TGTGCCAGCAGCCTAGAGGACGGATCTGAAGCTTTCTTT. This encodes CASSLEDGSEAFF. This rearrangement joins TRBV7-2 to TRBJ1-1; D gene ambiguous. Germline V gene data show CDR1 as SGHTA and CDR2 as FQGNSA. Between the trimmed V and J ends, which lost 5 bases and 6 bases, there was a span of 13 bases. The CDR3 contains 13 residues.

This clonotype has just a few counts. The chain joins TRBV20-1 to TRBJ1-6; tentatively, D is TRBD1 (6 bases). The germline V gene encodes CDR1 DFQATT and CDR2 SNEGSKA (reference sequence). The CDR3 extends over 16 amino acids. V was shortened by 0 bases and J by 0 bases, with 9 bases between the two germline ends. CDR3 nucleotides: TGCAGTGCTAGAGACGACAGGAGCTCCTATAATTCACCCCTCCACTTT. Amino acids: CSARDDRSSYNSPLHF.

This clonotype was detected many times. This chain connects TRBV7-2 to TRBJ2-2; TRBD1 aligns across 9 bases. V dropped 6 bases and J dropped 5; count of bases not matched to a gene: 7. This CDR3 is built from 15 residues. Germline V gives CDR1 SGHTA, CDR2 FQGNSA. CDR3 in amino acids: CASRTGTGRTGELFF. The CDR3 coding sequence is TGTGCCAGCAGAACCGGGACAGGGAGGACCGGGGAGCTGTTTTTT.

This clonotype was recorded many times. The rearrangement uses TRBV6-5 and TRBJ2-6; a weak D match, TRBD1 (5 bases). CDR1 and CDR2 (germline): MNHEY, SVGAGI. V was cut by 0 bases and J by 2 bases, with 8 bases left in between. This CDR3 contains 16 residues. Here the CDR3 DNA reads TGTGCCAGCAGTTACTCACAAGGGGCTGGGGCCAACGTCCTGACTTTC. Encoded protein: CASSYSQGAGANVLTF.

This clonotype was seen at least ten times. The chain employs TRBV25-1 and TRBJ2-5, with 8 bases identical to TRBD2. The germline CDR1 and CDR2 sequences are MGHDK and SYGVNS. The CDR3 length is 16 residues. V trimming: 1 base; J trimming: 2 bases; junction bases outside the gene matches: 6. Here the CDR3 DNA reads TGTGCCAGCAGTGAATTAGGTAGCGGGACACAAGAGACCCAGTACTTC. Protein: CASSELGSGTQETQYF.